The present T cell receptor beta chain was sequenced within a study of cytomegalovirus exposure and HLA in healthy donors. A remark on this clone: The antigen is undetermined.

The study, taken as a whole, reports: Accurate prediction of most subjects' HLA-A and HLA-B alleles from TCR beta sequences was reported. For most TCR beta V segments, an earlier analysis put the productive rate at about 87% or about 30% of the time.

Germline CDR1 is SGDLS and CDR2 is YYNGEE. Trimming shortened V by 3 bases and J by 2 bases, and 9 bases separated the two germline ends. The CDR3 has 15 residues. Researchers ran the PCR with 60 Vbeta and 13 Jbeta primers. The table came from immunoSEQ multiplex PCR; TCRdb's copy has only in-frame clones and leaves some out. Of about 170,000 clones listed, approximately 75% are singletons. The source is a girl aged 5-17 years in good health and CMV-seronegative. The sample consisted of PBMCs. J is TRBJ1-6 and V is TRBV9; tentatively, D is TRBD1 (5 bases). CDR3 nucleotides: TGTGCCAGCAGCGCTCAGGGAACCTATAATTCACCCCTCCACTTT. This gives the protein CASSAQGTYNSPLHF.